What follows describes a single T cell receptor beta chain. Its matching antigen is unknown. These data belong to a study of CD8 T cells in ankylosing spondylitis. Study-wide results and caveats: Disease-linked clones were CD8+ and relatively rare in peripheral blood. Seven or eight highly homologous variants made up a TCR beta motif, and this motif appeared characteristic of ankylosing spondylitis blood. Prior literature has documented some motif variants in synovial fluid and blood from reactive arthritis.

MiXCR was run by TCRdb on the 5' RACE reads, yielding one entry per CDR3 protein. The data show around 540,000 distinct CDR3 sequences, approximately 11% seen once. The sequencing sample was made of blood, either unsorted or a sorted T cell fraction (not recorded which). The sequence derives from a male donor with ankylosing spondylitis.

The CDR3 protein is CASCPYSATNEKLFF. The CDR3 nucleotides are TGTGCCAGCTGCCCTTACAGCGCAACTAATGAAAAACTGTTTTTT. The chain joins TRBV3-1 to TRBJ1-4; the D is unclear. CDR3 length: 15 residues. CDR1 is LGHDT and CDR2 is YNNKEL in the germline V gene (reference sequence). V gave up 8 bases and J gave up 0 bases, with 13 bases separating them. Variable domain in full (rest from reference TRBV3-1 and TRBJ1-4): DTAVSQTPKYLVTQMGNDKSIKCEQNLGHDTMYWYKQDSKKFLKIMFSYNNKELIINETVPNRFSPKSPDKAHLNLHINSLELGDSAVYFCASCPYSATNEKLFFGSGTQLSVL.